These 14 T cell receptor beta chains were sequenced from one sample in a study of T cells in Graves' hyperthyroidism and ophthalmopathy. Researchers amplified the TCR beta CDR3 regions from RNA transcripts. The TCR CDR3 was amplified in a first-round RT-PCR using the HTBI primer set. TCRdb re-called the multiplex PCR reads with MiXCR, one entry per CDR3 protein. The sample contains approximately 510,000 distinct CDR3 sequences, less than 25% of which appear only once. The sample was blood. The source of these receptors is a man younger than 35 with Graves' hyperthyroidism.

This clonotype was seen many times. This CDR3 is CASRPGQLYEQYF. The DNA of the CDR3 is TGTGCCAGCAGACCGGGACAGCTCTACGAGCAGTACTTC. The chain is built from TRBV28 and TRBJ2-7, with 7 bases identical to TRBD1. The germline gives CDR1 MDHEN, CDR2 SYDVKM. With V trimmed by 6 bases and J by 3 bases, 5 bases remained unmatched. CDR3 size: 13 residues.

There are many counts of this clonotype. J is TRBJ1-1 and V is TRBV12-3 or TRBV12-4; 7 nucleotides match TRBD1. The CDR3 covers 15 residues. The ends lost 4 bases at V and 1 base at J; junction bases unmatched: 6. CDR3 DNA sequence: TGTGCCAGCAGTTCGCGGACAGGCCAGAACACTGAAGCTTTCTTT. Translation gives CASSSRTGQNTEAFF.

The gene calls are TRBV10-1 and TRBJ2-5; possibly TRBD2 for D (5 bases). The germline gives CDR1 WNHNN, CDR2 SYGVQD (reference sequence). The CDR3 is 13 amino acids. With 3 bases removed from V and 5 bases from J, the gap between germline ends came to 10 bases. The CDR3 DNA sequence: TGCGCCAGCAGTGAAGCTAGCTACGAGACCCAGTACTTC. This codes for CASSEASYETQYF.

This chain connects TRBV20-1 to TRBJ2-7, with no clear D. Trimming cost V 5 bases and J 5 bases, with 10 bases left between them. This CDR3 is 11 amino acids long. Germline-derived CDR1 and CDR2 are DFQATT and SNEGSKA (reference sequence). The chain's CDR3 is CSASTPHEQYF. In DNA, the CDR3 is TGCAGTGCTTCAACTCCGCACGAGCAGTACTTC.

This clonotype was recorded a few times. V gene TRBV28 combines with J gene TRBJ2-5; possible D gene TRBD2, 6 bases. V lost 6 bases to trimming and J lost 0 bases, with 11 bases between them. Germline CDR1 is MDHEN and CDR2 is SYDVKM. The length of the CDR3 is 14 residues. DNA of the CDR3: TGTGCCAGCAGAGATGGAGGGTACCAAGAGACCCAGTACTTC. Encoded protein: CASRDGGYQETQYF.

The gene calls are TRBV2 and TRBJ2-3; D remains ambiguous. CDR1 is SNHLY and CDR2 is FYNNEI in the germline V gene. The CDR3 is 15 residues long. Trimming removed 4 bases from V and 1 base from J, with 12 bases in between. The CDR3 DNA reads TGTGCCAGCAGTGCCAGGCAATTCGGCACAGATACGCAGTATTTT. Amino acid sequence: CASSARQFGTDTQYF.

As for this clonotype: This sequence may be a read error, since a much larger clone differs from it by one base. V usage is TRBV7-8 and J usage is TRBJ2-7, with a tentative D call TRBD1 (6 bases). The germline V and J ends were trimmed by 4 bases and 4 bases, with 17 bases remaining between them. This CDR3 is built from 15 residues. CDR1 SGHVS and CDR2 FQNEAQ come from the germline V gene. DNA for the CDR3: TGTGCCAGCAGCTCAACGTCGGGACATGGATACGAGCAGTACTTC. It translates to CASSSTSGHGYEQYF.

This chain uses TRBV6-1 with TRBJ1-1; D perhaps matches TRBD1 (6 bases). This CDR3 is built from 13 residues. Trimming stripped 5 bases from V and 8 bases from J, with 15 bases between. The germline CDR1 and CDR2 sequences are MNHNS and SASEGT. The CDR3 here is CASSPQDSREAFF. The CDR3 DNA follows: TGTGCCAGCAGTCCCCAGGACAGCCGAGAAGCTTTCTTT.

This clonotype was recorded many times. The chain carries TRBV20-1 and TRBJ1-2; a weak D match, TRBD1 (5 bases). CDR1 and CDR2 (germline): DFQATT, SNEGSKA (reference sequence). This CDR3 is 13 amino acids long. The V end lost 4 bases, the J end lost 4 bases, and 13 bases lay between the germline ends. The CDR3 sequence: CSANQRGAYGYTF. The CDR3 DNA follows: TGCAGTGCTAATCAGAGGGGCGCCTATGGCTACACCTTC.

This clonotype was counted at least ten times. The chain joins TRBV12-3 or TRBV12-4 to TRBJ2-7; 7 bases are a match to TRBD1. V was clipped by 5 bases and J by 5 bases; unmatched bases: 12. The CDR3 consists of 15 residues. CDR3 residues: CASSTRQGRDNEQYF. The CDR3 DNA follows: TGTGCCAGCAGTACAAGACAGGGAAGGGACAACGAGCAGTACTTC.

In its sample, this clonotype was seen a few times. The J gene is TRBJ2-5, the V gene TRBV12-5; 7 bases are shared with TRBD1. Germline values: CDR1 LGHNT, CDR2 FRNRAP. This CDR3 has 15 residues. J gave up 1 base and V 6 bases, and 8 bases lay outside the gene matches. Here the CDR3 reads CASGSGQTIQETQYF. As DNA, the CDR3 is TGTGCTAGTGGCTCGGGACAGACGATCCAAGAGACCCAGTACTTC.

As regards this clonotype: This could be a read error, since a much larger clone is one nucleotide away. The chain is built from TRBV6-1 and TRBJ2-4; D is possibly TRBD1 or TRBD2 (6 bases each). Germline-derived CDR1 and CDR2 are MNHNS and SASEGT. V dropped 4 bases and J dropped 14 bases, with 15 bases sitting between them. The CDR3 runs to 12 residues. CDR3 amino acids: CASSGKGGIKYF. In DNA, the CDR3 is TGTGCCAGCAGTGGAAAGGGGGGTATTAAGTACTTC.

V is TRBV6-1 and J is TRBJ1-5; D uncertain. This CDR3 is 15 amino acids long. Deletions cut 0 bases from V and 3 bases from J, with 9 bases between. Germline CDR1 and CDR2: MNHNS and SASEGT. CDR3 in DNA: TGTGCCAGCAGTGAAGCATCAGGCTCCAATCAGCCCCAGCATTTT. Its protein product is CASSEASGSNQPQHF.

This clonotype came up many times. This sequence joins TRBV4-1 and TRBJ1-1; D gene uncertain. Germline V gene lookup returns CDR1 MGHRA and CDR2 YSYEKL. Trimming shortened V by 5 bases and J by 0 bases, and 16 bases separated the two germline ends. The CDR3 sequence is 16 residues long. CDR3 DNA sequence: TGCGCCAGCAGCGAAGCGAGTTCAGCCATGAACACTGAAGCTTTCTTT. This sequence encodes CASSEASSAMNTEAFF.